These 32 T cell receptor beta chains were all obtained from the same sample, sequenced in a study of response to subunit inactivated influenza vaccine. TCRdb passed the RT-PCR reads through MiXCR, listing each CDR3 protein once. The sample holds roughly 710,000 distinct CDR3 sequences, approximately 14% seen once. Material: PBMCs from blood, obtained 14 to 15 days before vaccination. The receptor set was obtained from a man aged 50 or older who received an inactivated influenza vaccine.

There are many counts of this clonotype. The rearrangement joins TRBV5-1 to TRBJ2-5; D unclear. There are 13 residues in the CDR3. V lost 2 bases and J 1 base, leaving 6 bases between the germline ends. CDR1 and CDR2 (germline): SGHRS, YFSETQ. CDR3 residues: CASSFLAQETQYF. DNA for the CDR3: TGCGCCAGCAGCTTCCTGGCCCAAGAGACCCAGTACTTC.

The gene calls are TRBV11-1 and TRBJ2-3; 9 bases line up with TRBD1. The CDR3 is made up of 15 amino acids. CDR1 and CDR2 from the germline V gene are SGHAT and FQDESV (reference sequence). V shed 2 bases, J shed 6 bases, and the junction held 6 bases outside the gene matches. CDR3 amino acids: CASSLTTGGFDTQYF. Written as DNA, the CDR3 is TGTGCCAGCAGCTTAACGACAGGGGGATTTGATACGCAGTATTTT.

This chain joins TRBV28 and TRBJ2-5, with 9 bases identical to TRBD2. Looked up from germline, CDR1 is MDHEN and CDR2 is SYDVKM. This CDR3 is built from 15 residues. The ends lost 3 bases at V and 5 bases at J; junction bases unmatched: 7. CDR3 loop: CASSLLAGVLETQYF. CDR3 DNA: TGTGCCAGCAGTTTGTTAGCGGGAGTACTCGAGACCCAGTACTTC.

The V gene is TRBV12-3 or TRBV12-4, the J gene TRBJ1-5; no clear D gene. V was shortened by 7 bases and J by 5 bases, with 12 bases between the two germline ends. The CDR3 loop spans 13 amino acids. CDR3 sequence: CASTRRKDQPQHF. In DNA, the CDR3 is TGTGCCAGCACACGAAGGAAGGATCAGCCCCAGCATTTT.

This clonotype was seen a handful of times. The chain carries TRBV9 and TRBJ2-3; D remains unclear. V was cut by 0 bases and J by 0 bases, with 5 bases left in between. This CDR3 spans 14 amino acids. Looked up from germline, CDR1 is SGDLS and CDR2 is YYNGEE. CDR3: CASSVDGSTDTQYF. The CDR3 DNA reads TGTGCCAGCAGCGTAGACGGGAGCACAGATACGCAGTATTTT.

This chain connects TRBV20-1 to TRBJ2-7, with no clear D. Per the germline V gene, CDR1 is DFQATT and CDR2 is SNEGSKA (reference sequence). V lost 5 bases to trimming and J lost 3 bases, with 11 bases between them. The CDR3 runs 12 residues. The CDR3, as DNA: TGCAGTGCTGCCCGGGCCGACTACGAGCAGTACTTC. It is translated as CSAARADYEQYF.

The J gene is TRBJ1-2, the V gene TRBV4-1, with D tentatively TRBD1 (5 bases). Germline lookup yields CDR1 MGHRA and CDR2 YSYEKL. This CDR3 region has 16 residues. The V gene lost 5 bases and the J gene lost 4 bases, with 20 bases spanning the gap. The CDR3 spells CASSAPGRLSAYGYTF. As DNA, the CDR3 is TGCGCCAGCAGCGCACCGGGACGGCTATCGGCCTATGGCTACACCTTC.

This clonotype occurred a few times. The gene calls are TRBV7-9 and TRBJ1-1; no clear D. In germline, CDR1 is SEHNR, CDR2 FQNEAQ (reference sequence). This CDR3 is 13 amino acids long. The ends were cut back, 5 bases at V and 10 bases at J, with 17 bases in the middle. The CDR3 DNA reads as TGTGCCAGCAGCCTTTCGACCGGGTTGGGAGCTTTCTTT. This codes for CASSLSTGLGAFF.

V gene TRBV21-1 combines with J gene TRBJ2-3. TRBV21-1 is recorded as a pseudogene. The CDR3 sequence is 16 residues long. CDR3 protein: CASSKGSGGSTDTQYF. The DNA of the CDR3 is TGTGCCAGCAGCAAAGGATCCGGCGGAAGCACAGATACGCAGTATTTT.

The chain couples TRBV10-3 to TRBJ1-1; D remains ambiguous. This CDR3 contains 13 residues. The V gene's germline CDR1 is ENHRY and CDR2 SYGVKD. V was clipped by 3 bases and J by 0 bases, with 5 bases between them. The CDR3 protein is CAISERLNTEAFF. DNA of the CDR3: TGTGCCATCAGTGAAAGGTTGAACACTGAAGCTTTCTTT.

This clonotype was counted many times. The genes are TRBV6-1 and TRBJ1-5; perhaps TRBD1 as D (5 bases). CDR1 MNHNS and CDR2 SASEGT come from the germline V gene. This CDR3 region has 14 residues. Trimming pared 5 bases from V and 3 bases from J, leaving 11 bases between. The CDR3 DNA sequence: TGTGCCAGCAGTAGGGACGGAACCAATCAGCCCCAGCATTTT. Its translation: CASSRDGTNQPQHF.

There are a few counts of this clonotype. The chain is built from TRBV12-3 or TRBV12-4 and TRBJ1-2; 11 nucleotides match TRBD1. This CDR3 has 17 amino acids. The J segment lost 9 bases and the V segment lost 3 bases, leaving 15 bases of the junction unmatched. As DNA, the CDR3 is TGTGCCAGCAGTTTGAACCCCGCCGGGACAGGGGGAATCAGCTACACCTTC. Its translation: CASSLNPAGTGGISYTF.

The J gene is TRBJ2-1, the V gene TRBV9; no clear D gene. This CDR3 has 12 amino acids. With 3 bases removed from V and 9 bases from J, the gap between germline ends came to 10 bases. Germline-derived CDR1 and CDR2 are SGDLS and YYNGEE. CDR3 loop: CASSAISSEQFF. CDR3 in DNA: TGTGCCAGCAGCGCTATTAGCTCTGAGCAGTTCTTC.

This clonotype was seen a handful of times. This CDR3 is CATSRGRTEATGELFF. The CDR3 DNA reads TGTGCCACCAGCAGAGGGAGGACAGAGGCCACCGGGGAGCTGTTTTTT. The rearrangement joins TRBV15 to TRBJ2-2, with D perhaps TRBD1 (6 bases). Germline CDR1 and CDR2: LNHNV and YYDKDF (reference sequence). The CDR3 is made up of 16 amino acids. The germline V and J ends were trimmed by 1 base and 4 bases, with 13 bases remaining between them.

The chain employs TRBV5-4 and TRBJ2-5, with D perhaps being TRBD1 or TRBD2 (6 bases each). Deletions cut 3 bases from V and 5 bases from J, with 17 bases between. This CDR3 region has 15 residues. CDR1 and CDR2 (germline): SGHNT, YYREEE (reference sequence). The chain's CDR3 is CASSSQVGGAETQYF. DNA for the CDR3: TGTGCCAGCAGCTCCCAAGTGGGGGGCGCGGAGACCCAGTACTTC.

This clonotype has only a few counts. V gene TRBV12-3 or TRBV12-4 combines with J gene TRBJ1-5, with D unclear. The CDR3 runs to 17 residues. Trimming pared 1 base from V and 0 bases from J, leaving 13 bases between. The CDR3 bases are TGTGCCAGCAGTTTAGGACGGAGTTCATATAGCAATCAGCCCCAGCATTTT. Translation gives CASSLGRSSYSNQPQHF.

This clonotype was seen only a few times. DNA for the CDR3: TGTGCCAGCAGTCGGGGGGGACTAGCGGGACACGAGCAGTACTTC. Its protein product is CASSRGGLAGHEQYF. The chain employs TRBV12-3 or TRBV12-4 and TRBJ2-7; 13 nucleotides line up with TRBD2. The CDR3 spans 15 residues. The trim removed 5 bases at V and 5 bases at J, leaving 6 bases unmatched.

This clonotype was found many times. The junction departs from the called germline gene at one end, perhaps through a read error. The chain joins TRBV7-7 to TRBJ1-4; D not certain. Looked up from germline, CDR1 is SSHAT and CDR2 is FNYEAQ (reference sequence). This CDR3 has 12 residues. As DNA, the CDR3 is TGTGCTAGCAGCTTCCATCTTGAAAAACTGTTTTTT. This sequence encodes CASSFHLEKLFF. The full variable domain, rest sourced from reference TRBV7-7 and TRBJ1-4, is GAGVSQSPRYKVTKRGQDVTLRCDPISSHATLYWYQQALGQGPEFLTYFNYEAQPDKSGLPSDRFSAERPEGSISTLTIQRTEQRDSAMYRCASSFHLEKLFFGSGTQLSVL.

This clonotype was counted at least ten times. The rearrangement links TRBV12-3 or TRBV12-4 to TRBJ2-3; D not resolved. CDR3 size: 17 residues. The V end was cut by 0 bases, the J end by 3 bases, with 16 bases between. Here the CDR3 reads CASSLAPQKGGTDTQYF. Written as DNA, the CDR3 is TGTGCCAGCAGTTTAGCTCCTCAAAAGGGTGGAACAGATACGCAGTATTTT.

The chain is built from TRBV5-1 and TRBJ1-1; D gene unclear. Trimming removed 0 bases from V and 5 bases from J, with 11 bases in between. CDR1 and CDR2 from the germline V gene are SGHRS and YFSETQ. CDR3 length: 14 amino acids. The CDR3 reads CASSLVGGETEAFF. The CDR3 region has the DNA TGCGCCAGCAGCTTGGTGGGAGGTGAGACTGAAGCTTTCTTT.

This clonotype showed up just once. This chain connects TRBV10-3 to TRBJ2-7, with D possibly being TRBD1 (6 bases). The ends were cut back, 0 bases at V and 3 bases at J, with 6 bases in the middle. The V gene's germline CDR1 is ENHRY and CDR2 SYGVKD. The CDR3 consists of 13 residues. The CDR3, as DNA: TGTGCCATCAGTGAGTCGGACAGCTACGAGCAGTACTTC. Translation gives CAISESDSYEQYF.

The CDR3 DNA reads TGTGCCAGCAGCTTATGGGAGGCGGAAGAGACCCAGTACTTC. Translating it yields CASSLWEAEETQYF. V usage is TRBV5-6 and J usage is TRBJ2-5; tentative D call: TRBD2 (6 bases). Germline V gene lookup returns CDR1 SGHDT and CDR2 YYEEEE. The length of the CDR3 is 14 residues. V shed 2 bases and J shed 3 bases, with 11 bases lying between them.

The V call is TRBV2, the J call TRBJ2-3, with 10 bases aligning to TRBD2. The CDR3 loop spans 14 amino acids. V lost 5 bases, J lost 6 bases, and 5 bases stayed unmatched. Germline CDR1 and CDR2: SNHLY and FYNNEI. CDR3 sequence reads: CASSTGLATDTQYF. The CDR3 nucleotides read TGTGCCAGCAGTACGGGACTAGCGACCGATACGCAGTATTTT.

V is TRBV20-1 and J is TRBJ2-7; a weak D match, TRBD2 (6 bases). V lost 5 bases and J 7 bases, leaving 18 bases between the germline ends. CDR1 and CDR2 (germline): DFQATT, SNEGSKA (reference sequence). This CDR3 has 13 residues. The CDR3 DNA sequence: TGCAGTGCTGGCACGGGGGTGGGTAGGGAGCAGTACTTC. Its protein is CSAGTGVGREQYF.

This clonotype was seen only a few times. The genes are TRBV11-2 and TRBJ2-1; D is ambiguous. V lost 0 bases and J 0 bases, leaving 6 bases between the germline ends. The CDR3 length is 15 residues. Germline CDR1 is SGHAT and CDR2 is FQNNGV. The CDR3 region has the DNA TGTGCCAGCAGCTTAGACTCTTACTCCTACAATGAGCAGTTCTTC. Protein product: CASSLDSYSYNEQFF. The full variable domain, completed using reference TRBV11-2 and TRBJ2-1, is EAGVAQSPRYKIIEKRQSVAFWCNPISGHATLYWYQQILGQGPKLLIQFQNNGVVDDSQLPKDRFSAERLKGVDSTLKIQPAKLEDSAVYLCASSLDSYSYNEQFFGPGTRLTVL.

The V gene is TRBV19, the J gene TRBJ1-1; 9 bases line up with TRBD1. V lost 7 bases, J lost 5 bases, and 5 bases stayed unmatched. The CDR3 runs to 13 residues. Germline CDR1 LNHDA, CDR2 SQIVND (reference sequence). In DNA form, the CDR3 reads TGTGCCAGTACCGCCGGACAGGGGACTGAAGCTTTCTTT. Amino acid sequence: CASTAGQGTEAFF.

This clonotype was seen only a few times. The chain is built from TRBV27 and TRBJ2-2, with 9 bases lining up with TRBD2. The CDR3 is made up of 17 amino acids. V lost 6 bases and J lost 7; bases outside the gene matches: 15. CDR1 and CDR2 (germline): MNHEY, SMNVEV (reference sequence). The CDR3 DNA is TGTGCCAGCAGACCAGCGGGGGGCCCCTTTAGGGGCGGGGAGCTGTTTTTT. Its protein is CASRPAGGPFRGGELFF.

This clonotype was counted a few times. The CDR3: CASSQEGIGGYTF. Here the CDR3 DNA reads TGTGCCAGCAGCCAAGAGGGGATTGGGGGCTACACCTTC. The chain carries TRBV4-2 and TRBJ1-2; unclear D gene. With 0 bases removed from V and 8 bases from J, the gap between germline ends came to 10 bases. Germline values: CDR1 LGHNA, CDR2 YNFKEQ. The CDR3 consists of 13 residues.

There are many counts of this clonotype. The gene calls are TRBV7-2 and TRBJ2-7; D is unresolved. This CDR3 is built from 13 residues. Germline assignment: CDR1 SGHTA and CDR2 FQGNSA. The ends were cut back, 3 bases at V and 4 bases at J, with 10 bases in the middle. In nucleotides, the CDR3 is TGTGCCAGCAGCTTCGCAACCCCTTACGAGCAGTACTTC. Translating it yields CASSFATPYEQYF.

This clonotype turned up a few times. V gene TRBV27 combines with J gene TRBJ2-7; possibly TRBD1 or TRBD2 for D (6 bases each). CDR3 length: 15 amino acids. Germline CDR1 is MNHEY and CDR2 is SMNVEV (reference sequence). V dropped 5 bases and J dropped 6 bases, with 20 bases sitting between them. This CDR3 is CASSRGQTWRGEQYF. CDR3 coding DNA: TGTGCCAGCAGTCGGGGGCAAACTTGGAGGGGCGAGCAGTACTTC.

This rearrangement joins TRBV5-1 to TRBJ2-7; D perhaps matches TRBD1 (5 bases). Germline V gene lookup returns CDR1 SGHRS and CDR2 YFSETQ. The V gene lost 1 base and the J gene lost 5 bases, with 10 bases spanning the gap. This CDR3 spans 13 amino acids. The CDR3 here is CASSLPRENEQYF. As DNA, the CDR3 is TGCGCCAGCAGCTTGCCCAGGGAAAACGAGCAGTACTTC.

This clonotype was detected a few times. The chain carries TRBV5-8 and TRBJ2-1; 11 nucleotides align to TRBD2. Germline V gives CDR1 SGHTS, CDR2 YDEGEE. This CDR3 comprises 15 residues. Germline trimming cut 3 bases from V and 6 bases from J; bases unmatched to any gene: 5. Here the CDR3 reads CASSSGGLAANEQFF. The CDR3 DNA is TGTGCCAGCAGCTCTGGGGGACTAGCGGCCAATGAGCAGTTCTTC.